These 18 T cell receptor beta chains share one sample of origin, sequenced in a study of human T cells and chemical hapten exposure. Stated time point: patch test 1, 2 weeks after DPC sensitization. This sample's treatment: therapeutic diphenylcyclopropenone sensitization with weekly scalp DPC. TCRdb reprocessed the RACE reads via MiXCR and lists one record per CDR3 protein. The sample lists about 120,000 distinct CDR3 sequences, approximately 14% occurring once. The material was whole blood, obtained in connection with sensitization to the hapten diphenylcyclopropenone (DPC). The receptors shown here come from a man younger than 30 with alopecia areata. Some clones in this sample may be carry-over from other donors' samples.

This chain connects TRBV12-3 or TRBV12-4 to TRBJ1-6; D is possibly TRBD1 (5 bases). The CDR3 has 14 residues. V lost 8 bases and J 4 bases, leaving 12 bases between the germline ends. CDR3: CASGSGPYNSPLHF. CDR3 nucleotide sequence: TGTGCCAGCGGCTCGGGGCCTTATAATTCACCCCTCCACTTT.

This clonotype was found many times. This sequence joins TRBV4-3 and TRBJ2-1; unclear D gene. The CDR3 loop spans 13 amino acids. Germline lookup yields CDR1 LGHNA and CDR2 YSLEER. The ends were cut back, 5 bases at V and 12 bases at J, with 17 bases in the middle. CDR3 loop: CASSSPKNSGQFF. The CDR3 DNA follows: TGCGCCAGCAGCTCACCGAAAAACTCAGGGCAGTTCTTC.

The V and J genes are TRBV12-3 or TRBV12-4 and TRBJ1-4, with 7 bases lining up with TRBD1. The CDR3 has 14 residues. J was trimmed by 5 bases and V by 6 bases; bases with no gene match: 6. The CDR3 DNA is TGTGCCAGCAGGCTGGGACAGACCAATGAAAAACTGTTTTTT. Residues: CASRLGQTNEKLFF.

The genes are TRBV12-3 or TRBV12-4 and TRBJ2-1; D uncertain. There are 15 residues in the CDR3. V gave up 6 bases and J gave up 7 bases, with 19 bases separating them. The CDR3 DNA sequence: TGTGCCAGCAGCCCCAGTTCTGGTCCGAGTAATGAGCAGTTCTTC. It specifies CASSPSSGPSNEQFF.

DNA of the CDR3: TGTGCCAGCAGTTTTAGCACGAACACTGAAGCTTTCTTT. Its translation is CASSFSTNTEAFF. This chain joins TRBV12-3 or TRBV12-4 and TRBJ1-1; no definite D call. The CDR3 has 13 residues. Trimming took 3 bases from V and 1 from J, leaving 6 bases between them.

The chain recombines TRBV18 with TRBJ2-5; unclear D gene. The CDR3 sequence is 11 residues long. Germline assignment: CDR1 KGHSH and CDR2 LQKENI. V dropped 5 bases and J dropped 4 bases, with 5 bases sitting between them. The DNA of the CDR3 is TGTGCCAGCTCAAATGGAGAGACCCAGTACTTC. This encodes CASSNGETQYF.

The rearrangement uses TRBV4-3 and TRBJ1-1, with TRBD1 as a possible D gene (5 bases). Trimming took off 4 bases at V and 0 bases at J, with 18 bases between the two ends. CDR1 is LGHNA, CDR2 YSLEER, per germline. This CDR3 has 17 amino acids. DNA of the CDR3: TGCGCCAGCAGCCCTGGGGACTTTTCGGGGATGAACACTGAAGCTTTCTTT. Amino acids: CASSPGDFSGMNTEAFF.

This clonotype was picked up a small number of times. The genes are TRBV6-2 or TRBV6-3 and TRBJ2-3; 7 nucleotides line up with TRBD2. Germline V gene lookup returns CDR1 MNHEY and CDR2 SVGEGT. This CDR3 has 15 residues. Trimming removed 9 bases from V and 1 base from J; junction bases left unmatched: 10. In nucleotides, the CDR3 is TGTGCCAGTATGACCCGGGACTACCGCACAGATACGCAGTATTTT. As protein: CASMTRDYRTDTQYF.

This clonotype was recorded a few times. The chain carries TRBV14 and TRBJ2-2; 8 bases are a match to TRBD1. The CDR3 runs 14 residues. Unmatched junction bases numbered 8, after V lost 10 bases and J lost 4 bases. Germline V CDR1 and CDR2: SGHDN, FVKESK. The DNA for the CDR3 is TGTGCCACCAGAGGACAGGGTGGCACCGGGGAGCTGTTTTTT. As protein: CATRGQGGTGELFF.

There are many counts of this clonotype. This chain joins TRBV6-4 and TRBJ2-1, with D unclear. Trimming took 6 bases from V and 0 from J, leaving 12 bases between them. The CDR3 length is 15 residues. Germline V gives CDR1 MRHNA, CDR2 SNTAGT. CDR3 coding DNA: TGTGCCAGCAGCCTTTCCAGTAGCTCCTACAATGAGCAGTTCTTC. Translation gives CASSLSSSSYNEQFF.

This clonotype was counted ten times or more. The V and J genes are TRBV7-2 and TRBJ1-1, with D possibly TRBD1 on 5 matching bases. From germline, CDR1 is SGHTA and CDR2 FQGNSA. The CDR3 runs 13 residues. Trimming pared 6 bases from V and 7 bases from J, leaving 15 bases between. The CDR3 loop is CASREPRDLEAFF. The DNA of the CDR3 is TGTGCCAGCAGGGAACCGAGGGACCTTGAAGCTTTCTTT. Based on the CDR3 plus reference TRBV7-2 and TRBJ1-1, the full variable domain is GAGVSQSPSNKVTEKGKDVELRCDPISGHTALYWYRQSLGQGLEFLIYFQGNSAPDKSGLPSDRFSAERTGGSVSTLTIQRTQQEDSAVYLCASREPRDLEAFFGQGTRLTVV.

This clonotype was detected only a few times. V and J are TRBV28 and TRBJ1-2; D is uncertain. Germline CDR1 reads MDHEN; CDR2 reads SYDVKM. V lost 2 bases to trimming and J lost 3 bases, with 10 bases between them. This CDR3 comprises 14 residues. The CDR3 nucleotides read TGTGCCAGCAGTTTACCTGGCACGGACTATGGCTACACCTTC. Its translation is CASSLPGTDYGYTF.

A few counts support this clonotype. J is TRBJ2-4 and V is TRBV29-1, with a tentative D call TRBD2 (5 bases). CDR3 length: 13 amino acids. With 1 base removed from V and 8 bases from J, the gap between germline ends came to 12 bases. CDR1 is SQVTM, CDR2 ANQGSEA, per germline. DNA of the CDR3: TGCAGCGTTGAAGGTGGGGAGTCAGACATTCAGTACTTC. This encodes CSVEGGESDIQYF. Filled out from reference TRBV29-1 and TRBJ2-4, the complete variable domain reads SAVISQKPSRDICQRGTSLTIQCQVDSQVTMMFWYRQQPGQSLTLIATANQGSEATYESGFVIDKFPISRPNLTFSTLTVSNMSPEDSSIYLCSVEGGESDIQYFGAGTRLSVL.

This clonotype was detected only a few times. The gene calls are TRBV6-6 and TRBJ2-1; the D gene is possibly TRBD2 (6 bases). Trimming pared 2 bases from V and 8 bases from J, leaving 13 bases between. The CDR3 totals 14 residues. Germline V gives CDR1 MNHNY, CDR2 SVGAGI (reference sequence). This chain's CDR3 is CASSYVGGSYEQFF. As DNA, the CDR3 is TGTGCCAGCAGTTACGTGGGGGGAAGCTATGAGCAGTTCTTC.

The genes are TRBV12-3 or TRBV12-4 and TRBJ2-2; possible D gene TRBD2, 7 bases. The CDR3 loop spans 17 amino acids. The germline V and J ends were trimmed by 4 bases and 3 bases, with 18 bases remaining between them. The CDR3 protein is CASSSGAGARYTGELFF. CDR3 in DNA: TGTGCCAGCAGTTCCGGGGCGGGGGCCCGATACACCGGGGAGCTGTTTTTT.

The rearrangement links TRBV10-2 to TRBJ2-1; D is perhaps TRBD1 or TRBD2 (5 bases each). CDR3 size: 15 residues. Germline V gives CDR1 WSHSY, CDR2 SAAADI. V lost 6 bases and J lost 3, with 15 bases in between. This chain's CDR3 is CASRWDGTFYNEQFF. CDR3 sequence (DNA): TGCGCCAGCAGATGGGACGGAACCTTCTACAATGAGCAGTTCTTC.

This rearrangement joins TRBV9 to TRBJ2-2; D is ambiguous. The V gene lost 3 bases and the J gene lost 1 base, with 7 bases spanning the gap. Germline V gives CDR1 SGDLS, CDR2 YYNGEE. The CDR3 consists of 14 residues. CDR3 DNA: TGTGCCAGCAGCGAGGGTTGGAACACCGGGGAGCTGTTTTTT. Its translation: CASSEGWNTGELFF.

This clonotype has only one observation. The gene calls are TRBV9 and TRBJ2-5; TRBD1 might be the D (5 bases). The V and J ends lost 2 bases and 6 bases respectively, with 11 bases between them. This CDR3 region has 13 residues. Per germline, CDR1 SGDLS and CDR2 YYNGEE. For the CDR3, the DNA is TGTGCCAGCAGCGTCGACAGTTCACAGACCCAGTACTTC. This gives the protein CASSVDSSQTQYF.